This TCR beta chain was sequenced during a study of vaccination effects on CD4 cells after COVID-19. Background on the study: Before sequencing, viral peptide pools were used by the ViraFEST assay to expand antigen-specific CD4+ T cells. Supplemented with around 11 IU/ml IL-2 and 10 ug/ml peptides, two million PBMC per well were kept in culture. A median of 72 days separated the second dose and sampling.

Generated by immunoSEQ multiplex PCR, the TCRdb table keeps only in-frame clones and is missing some. The table shows some 47,000 clones, with roughly 72% occurring only once. Concerning this clone itself: The antigen is not known.

Between the trimmed V and J ends, which lost 1 base and 0 bases, there was a span of 10 bases. The V gene's germline CDR1 is MGHRA and CDR2 YSYEKL. The CDR3 loop spans 15 amino acids. Study findings and constraints: Small numbers of convalescent patients limited the study. It also lacked early post-infection timepoints.

Investigators separated out CD4+ T cells once approximately 11 days of culture had passed. Two doses of BNT162b2 or mRNA-1273 vaccine were administered to participants. The TCR was taken from a human donor who received a COVID-19 vaccine. This chain joins TRBV4-1 and TRBJ2-7, with D perhaps matching TRBD2 (6 bases). Sequencing was performed on CD4+ T cells from PBMCs cultured without peptide, taken after COVID-19 vaccination. CDR3 DNA sequence: TGCGCCAGCAGCCAAGGGATTAGCGGCTCCTACGAGCAGTACTTC. Encoded protein: CASSQGISGSYEQYF.